The 30 T cell receptor beta chains below come from one sample, sequenced in a study of CD8 T cells in ankylosing spondylitis. MiXCR, applied by TCRdb to the 5' RACE reads, yields one record per CDR3 protein. The data show about 340,000 distinct CDR3 sequences, roughly 14% seen once. Sequenced input: blood, either unsorted or a sorted T cell fraction (not recorded which). Every receptor here comes from a male donor with ankylosing spondylitis or in good health (not recorded which).

This clonotype was seen a few times. The chain combines TRBV20-1 with TRBJ2-3; 7 bases agree with TRBD2. The CDR3 extends over 15 amino acids. Trimming at V came to 6 bases and at J to 0 bases, leaving 9 bases not matched to a gene. Germline loops: CDR1 DFQATT, CDR2 SNEGSKA (reference sequence). The CDR3 region is CSAPSLAASTDTQYF. The CDR3 region has the DNA TGCAGTGCACCGTCCCTAGCGGCTAGCACAGATACGCAGTATTTT.

This clonotype has just a few counts. This sequence joins TRBV29-1 and TRBJ2-2; D gene ambiguous. This CDR3 has 15 residues. Germline CDR1 and CDR2: SQVTM and ANQGSEA. The ends were cut back, 4 bases at V and 2 bases at J, with 14 bases in the middle. The CDR3 is CSVALRKLNTGELFF. As DNA, the CDR3 is TGCAGCGTTGCTTTACGGAAACTAAACACCGGGGAGCTGTTTTTT.

The rearrangement joins TRBV29-1 to TRBJ2-3; D tentatively reads TRBD1 or TRBD2 (6 bases each). Per the germline V gene, CDR1 is SQVTM and CDR2 is ANQGSEA. Trimming took off 8 bases at V and 0 bases at J, with 18 bases between the two ends. The CDR3 has 15 amino acids. The CDR3: CSSAKGGPSTDTQYF. The CDR3 region has the DNA TGCAGCTCCGCGAAGGGGGGCCCGAGCACAGATACGCAGTATTTT.

The chain is built from TRBV27 and TRBJ1-5; D may be TRBD1 (5 bases). CDR1 and CDR2 (germline): MNHEY, SMNVEV (reference sequence). V lost 2 bases to trimming and J lost 2 bases, with 13 bases between them. This CDR3 region has 16 residues. The CDR3 reads CASSLGGKGGNQPQHF. CDR3 nucleotide sequence: TGTGCCAGCAGTTTAGGGGGGAAAGGCGGCAATCAGCCCCAGCATTTT.

This clonotype was detected a few times. One junction end disagrees with the germline gene, perhaps due to a read error. The chain uses TRBV5-1 and TRBJ1-2; 12 bases match TRBD1. The V gene's germline CDR1 is SGHRS and CDR2 YFSETQ. This CDR3 region has 14 residues. CDR3 bases: TGCGCCAGCAGCGGTGGGACAGGGGGCGCGGGCTACTCCTTC. Protein sequence: CASSGGTGGAGYSF.

The V gene is TRBV2, the J gene TRBJ1-1; 9 bases align to TRBD1. This CDR3 comprises 13 residues. Germline V gene sequence: CDR1 SNHLY, CDR2 FYNNEI. The ends lost 11 bases at V and 2 bases at J; junction bases unmatched: 6. Here the CDR3 reads CADGQGRNTEAFF. The CDR3 DNA follows: TGTGCCGACGGACAGGGGAGAAACACTGAAGCTTTCTTT.

This clonotype came up a few times. This CDR3 reads CASSSQPSAPEGYTF. Here the CDR3 DNA reads TGCGCCAGCAGCTCTCAGCCGTCAGCTCCGGAGGGCTACACCTTC. This sequence joins TRBV5-1 and TRBJ1-2; D call uncertain. This CDR3 region has 15 residues. Trimming cost V 3 bases and J 8 bases, with 20 bases left between them. Germline CDR1 is SGHRS and CDR2 is YFSETQ. Filled out from reference TRBV5-1 and TRBJ1-2, the complete variable domain reads KAGVTQTPRYLIKTRGQQVTLSCSPISGHRSVSWYQQTPGQGLQFLFEYFSETQRNKGNFPGRFSGRQFSNSRSEMNVSTLELGDSALYLCASSSQPSAPEGYTFGSGTRLTVV.

This clonotype turned up a few times. The rearrangement joins TRBV5-1 to TRBJ2-1; 11 bases fit TRBD2. V shed 4 bases, J shed 7 bases, and the junction held 7 bases outside the gene matches. Germline lookup yields CDR1 SGHRS and CDR2 YFSETQ. The CDR3 consists of 15 residues. CDR3 in DNA: TGCGCCAGCAGCCCTAGACTAGCGGGGACGAATGAGCAGTTCTTC. The encoded protein is CASSPRLAGTNEQFF.

The gene calls are TRBV7-9 and TRBJ2-1; tentative D call: TRBD2 (6 bases). The CDR3 consists of 14 residues. The V end was cut by 1 base, the J end by 7 bases, with 11 bases between. From germline, CDR1 is SEHNR and CDR2 FQNEAQ (reference sequence). The CDR3 reads CASSLGLEGNEQFF. CDR3 coding DNA: TGTGCCAGCAGCTTAGGACTAGAAGGTAATGAGCAGTTCTTC.

The chain carries TRBV12-3 or TRBV12-4 and TRBJ1-2; tentatively, D is TRBD1 (5 bases). CDR3 length: 15 amino acids. Trimming shortened V by 2 bases and J by 3 bases, and 13 bases separated the two germline ends. CDR3 sequence (DNA): TGTGCCAGCAGTTTACCCAACCGGGGGGACTATGGCTACACCTTC. Translating it yields CASSLPNRGDYGYTF.

J is TRBJ2-2 and V is TRBV20-1; TRBD2 matches at 8 bases. The CDR3 loop spans 16 amino acids. The V segment lost 0 bases and the J segment 5 bases; nucleotides outside the gene matches: 8. Per germline, CDR1 DFQATT and CDR2 SNEGSKA (reference sequence). The CDR3 here is CSARDDEREWTGELFF. DNA of the CDR3: TGCAGTGCTAGAGATGACGAGCGGGAGTGGACCGGGGAGCTGTTTTTT.

In this sample, this clonotype turned up a few times. V and J are TRBV12-3 or TRBV12-4 and TRBJ2-1; 8 bases are shared with TRBD1. The V and J ends lost 5 bases and 8 bases, in that order; junction bases with no gene match: 8. The CDR3 runs to 14 residues. The CDR3 coding sequence is TGTGCCAGCAGTCGGACAGGGTACGGGTATGAGCAGTTCTTC. This encodes CASSRTGYGYEQFF.

V and J are TRBV7-2 and TRBJ1-5, with D possibly matching TRBD1 (6 bases). CDR1 and CDR2 (germline): SGHTA, FQGNSA. V was clipped by 3 bases and J by 2 bases, with 17 bases between them. The CDR3 has 17 amino acids. The CDR3 sequence: CASSFRGGAWGNQPQHF. The CDR3 region has the DNA TGTGCCAGCAGCTTTAGGGGGGGCGCTTGGGGCAATCAGCCCCAGCATTTT.

The chain uses TRBV12-3 or TRBV12-4 and TRBJ1-3; no clear D gene. The CDR3 covers 14 residues. V lost 5 bases to trimming and J lost 0 bases, with 8 bases between them. The DNA for the CDR3 is TGTGCCAGCAGTATCGGACTCTCTGGAAACACCATATATTTT. It codes for CASSIGLSGNTIYF.

This clonotype was recorded a few times. The J gene is TRBJ2-5, the V gene TRBV5-1; 8 bases fit TRBD2. Germline-derived CDR1 and CDR2 are SGHRS and YFSETQ. The V gene end was trimmed by 2 bases and the J gene end by 6 bases; junction bases not matched to a gene: 6. The CDR3 has 14 amino acids. The CDR3 DNA reads TGCGCCAGCAGCTTAGCGGGAGAGGGAAAGACCCAGTACTTC. The encoded protein is CASSLAGEGKTQYF.

This clonotype was counted at least ten times. The chain is built from TRBV4-2 and TRBJ1-1; possible D gene TRBD1, 6 bases. Between the trimmed V and J ends, which lost 0 bases and 8 bases, there was a span of 13 bases. This CDR3 is built from 14 residues. Germline CDR1 reads LGHNA; CDR2 reads YNFKEQ. The CDR3 nucleotides are TGTGCCAGCAGCCAAGAAAGAGCAGACAGGGAAGCTTTCTTT. It translates to CASSQERADREAFF.

This clonotype was counted only a few times. The chain links TRBV12-3 or TRBV12-4 to TRBJ2-5; D unclear. The CDR3 consists of 15 residues. V was cut by 2 bases and J by 2 bases, with 12 bases left in between. CDR3 in amino acids: CASSLSSFRQETQYF. CDR3 sequence (DNA): TGTGCCAGCAGTTTATCTAGTTTTAGGCAAGAGACCCAGTACTTC.

As DNA, the CDR3 is TGTGCCAGCAGTTTCACAGAGAGCGTGACCGAGCAGTACTTC. Translated: CASSFTESVTEQYF. The chain combines TRBV6-5 with TRBJ2-7, with D unresolved. V was pared by 4 bases and J by 6 bases, with 16 bases between. The CDR3 is 14 residues long. CDR1 and CDR2 (germline): MNHEY, SVGAGI.

This chain uses TRBV11-2 with TRBJ1-1; 9 bases are a match to TRBD1. The V and J ends lost 5 bases and 4 bases, in that order; junction bases with no gene match: 5. Germline CDR1 is SGHAT and CDR2 is FQNNGV. The CDR3 length is 14 residues. The CDR3 bases are TGTGCCAGCAGCGCGGACAGGGGAGGCACTGAAGCTTTCTTT. This gives the protein CASSADRGGTEAFF. Full variable domain (outside the CDR3, taken from reference TRBV11-2 and TRBJ1-1): EAGVAQSPRYKIIEKRQSVAFWCNPISGHATLYWYQQILGQGPKLLIQFQNNGVVDDSQLPKDRFSAERLKGVDSTLKIQPAKLEDSAVYLCASSADRGGTEAFFGQGTRLTVV.

The V gene is TRBV12-3 or TRBV12-4, the J gene TRBJ2-1; possible D gene TRBD2, 6 bases. The V end lost 4 bases, the J end lost 0 bases, and 10 bases lay between the germline ends. The CDR3 covers 15 residues. CDR3 in amino acids: CASSSGGNSYNEQFF. The CDR3 nucleotides are TGTGCCAGCAGTTCCGGGGGTAACTCCTACAATGAGCAGTTCTTC.

This clonotype came up a few times. The CDR3 nucleotides are TGCGCCAGCTCGAACAGGACCTACAATGAGCAGTTCTTC. Translated: CASSNRTYNEQFF. The chain has TRBV10-1 and TRBJ2-1; maybe TRBD1 (5 bases). Trimming took 8 bases from V and 2 from J, leaving 10 bases between them. The germline V gene has CDR1 WNHNN and CDR2 SYGVQD (reference sequence). The CDR3 length is 13 residues.

This clonotype was counted only a few times. This rearrangement joins TRBV5-1 to TRBJ2-7, with 7 bases lining up with TRBD1. The V segment lost 3 bases and the J segment 0 bases; nucleotides outside the gene matches: 3. Germline assignment: CDR1 SGHRS and CDR2 YFSETQ. This CDR3 spans 14 amino acids. The CDR3 spells CASSSDRPSYEQYF. The CDR3 DNA reads TGCGCCAGCAGCTCGGACAGGCCCTCCTACGAGCAGTACTTC.

This clonotype showed up just a few times. The V call is TRBV24-1, the J call TRBJ2-3, with a tentative D call TRBD1 (6 bases). V lost 10 bases and J lost 0, with 19 bases in between. CDR3 length: 16 amino acids. Germline V gene data show CDR1 as KGHDR and CDR2 as SFDVKD. CDR3 loop: CATILPQGSSTDTQYF. The CDR3 region has the DNA TGTGCCACTATACTGCCCCAGGGGTCCAGCACAGATACGCAGTATTTT.

The chain combines TRBV5-8 with TRBJ1-4, with D possibly TRBD1 on 6 matching bases. Germline loops: CDR1 SGHTS, CDR2 YDEGEE. This CDR3 is 16 amino acids long. The V end was cut by 5 bases, the J end by 3 bases, with 17 bases between. Here the CDR3 reads CASSVVGAYANEKLFF. In nucleotides, the CDR3 is TGTGCCAGCAGTGTTGTGGGGGCGTACGCTAATGAAAAACTGTTTTTT.

This clonotype was picked up a small number of times. The chain combines TRBV12-3 or TRBV12-4 with TRBJ2-2; 9 nucleotides match TRBD1. V dropped 5 bases and J dropped 4; count of bases not matched to a gene: 11. The CDR3 sequence is 17 residues long. This CDR3 is CASSPDRGGQGTGELFF. The CDR3 region has the DNA TGTGCCAGCAGTCCGGACAGGGGAGGTCAGGGCACCGGGGAGCTGTTTTTT.

The V gene is TRBV10-3, the J gene TRBJ2-3; 13 bases agree with TRBD2. This CDR3 has 17 amino acids. CDR1 and CDR2 from the germline V gene are ENHRY and SYGVKD. J was trimmed by 5 bases and V by 4 bases; bases with no gene match: 9. The CDR3 here is CAISADRTSGGRDTQYF. CDR3 DNA: TGTGCCATCAGTGCCGACCGGACTAGCGGGGGAAGAGATACGCAGTATTTT.

Only a few counts were recorded for this clonotype. The chain combines TRBV27 with TRBJ1-2; perhaps TRBD1 as D (5 bases). Germline CDR1 and CDR2: MNHEY and SMNVEV (reference sequence). The CDR3 runs to 16 residues. V gave up 4 bases and J gave up 0 bases, with 15 bases separating them. The CDR3 bases are TGTGCCAGCAGTTCTCTCTTTGGGGCAGCTAACTATGGCTACACCTTC. Amino acids: CASSSLFGAANYGYTF.

The chain combines TRBV24-1 with TRBJ2-2; D unclear. V lost 1 base and J lost 1, with 9 bases in between. Germline V gives CDR1 KGHDR, CDR2 SFDVKD. The CDR3 has 16 amino acids. The CDR3 sequence: CATSDLKHLNTGELFF. The CDR3 bases are TGTGCCACCAGTGATTTAAAGCATTTGAACACCGGGGAGCTGTTTTTT.

This clonotype was counted between two and nine times. The gene calls are TRBV6-2 or TRBV6-3 and TRBJ2-1; TRBD2 agrees at 8 bases. V lost 6 bases to trimming and J lost 3 bases; unmatched junction nucleotides: 7. From germline, CDR1 is MNHEY and CDR2 SVGEGT. The CDR3 covers 15 residues. CDR3 region: CASRRAGAFYNEQFF. CDR3 coding DNA: TGTGCCAGCAGGCGAGCGGGGGCGTTCTACAATGAGCAGTTCTTC.

This clonotype occurred once. The chain is built from TRBV20-1 and TRBJ2-2, with TRBD1 as a possible D gene (6 bases). Germline CDR1 and CDR2: DFQATT and SNEGSKA (reference sequence). The CDR3 is made up of 15 amino acids. V was clipped by 5 bases and J by 3 bases, with 16 bases between them. The CDR3, as DNA: TGCAGTGCTCCTTTTGCAGGGGTAGACACCGGGGAGCTGTTTTTT. As protein: CSAPFAGVDTGELFF.